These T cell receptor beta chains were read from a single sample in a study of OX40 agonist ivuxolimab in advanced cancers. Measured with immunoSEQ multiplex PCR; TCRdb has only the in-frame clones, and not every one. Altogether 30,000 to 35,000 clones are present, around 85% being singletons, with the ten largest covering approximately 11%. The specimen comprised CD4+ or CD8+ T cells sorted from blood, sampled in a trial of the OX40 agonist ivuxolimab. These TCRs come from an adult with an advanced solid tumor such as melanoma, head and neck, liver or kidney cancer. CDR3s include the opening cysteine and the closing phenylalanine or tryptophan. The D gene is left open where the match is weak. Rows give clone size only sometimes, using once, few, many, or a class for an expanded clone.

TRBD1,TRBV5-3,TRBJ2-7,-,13,TGTGCCAGAATGTCGCCAGGGGGCGACGAGCAGTACTTC,CARMSPGGDEQYF
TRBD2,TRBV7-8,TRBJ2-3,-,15,TGTGCCAGCAGCTTATGGGCGGGGGGCACAGATACGCAGTATTTT,CASSLWAGGTDTQYF
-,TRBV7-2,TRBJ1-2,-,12,TGTGCCAGCAGCCAGACGGGGTCGGGCTACACCTTC,CASSQTGSGYTF
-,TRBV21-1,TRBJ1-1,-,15,TGTGCCAGCAGCGTTCCGGGGCTAACAGGCACTGAAGCTTTCTTT,CASSVPGLTGTEAFF
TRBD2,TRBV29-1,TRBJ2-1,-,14,TGCAGCGTTAGCGGGACTAGCGGTTACAATGAGCAGTTCTTC,CSVSGTSGYNEQFF
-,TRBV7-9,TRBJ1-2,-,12,TGTGCCAGCACGGGGCTACGCTATGGCTACACCTTC,CASTGLRYGYTF
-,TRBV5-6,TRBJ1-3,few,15,TGTGCCAGCAGCCTTCGGACAGTGAAAGGAAACACCATATATTTT,CASSLRTVKGNTIYF
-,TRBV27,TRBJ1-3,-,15,TGTGCCAGCAGTTTAGCCGGAGGCTCTGGAAACACCATATATTTT,CASSLAGGSGNTIYF
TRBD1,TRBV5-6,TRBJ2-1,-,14,TGTGCCAGCAGCTTCCAGGGGGCCCGCGGAATCGAGTTCTTC,CASSFQGARGIEFF
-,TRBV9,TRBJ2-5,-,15,TGTGCCAGCAGCGCGACCGGGACGCCCCAAGAGACCCAGTACTTC,CASSATGTPQETQYF
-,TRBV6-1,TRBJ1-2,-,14,TGTGCCAGCAGTGAATTGGGCAGGCCGGCTGGCTACACCTTC,CASSELGRPAGYTF
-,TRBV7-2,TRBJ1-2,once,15,TGTGCCAGCAGCCCTCAACTACAGGGACTCTATGGCTACACCTTC,CASSPQLQGLYGYTF
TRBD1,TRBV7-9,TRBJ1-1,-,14,TGTGCCGGAGAACCGGGACAGGTGAACACTGAAGCTTTCTTT,CAGEPGQVNTEAFF
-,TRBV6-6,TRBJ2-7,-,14,TGTGCCAGCAGTCAGGGGGGCTCTTCCTACGAGCAGTACTTC,CASSQGGSSYEQYF